Detailed here is one T cell receptor beta chain. Its antigen remains unidentified. The V and J ends lost 3 bases and 3 bases respectively, with 22 bases between them. Germline V gene data show CDR1 as GTSNPN and CDR2 as SVGIG (reference sequence). CDR3 size: 17 residues. The healthy adult donors were HIV-negative and reported no recent acute infections or vaccinations. The sample originates from a study of shared clonotypes between healthy human individuals. General study results and limits: Represented diversity (both genetic and exposure-history) was limited by the small number of donors. Several donors showed sharing of roughly 5% of naive CD4 clonotypes.

Researchers divided each subset's genomic DNA evenly across several immunoSEQ plates. The data were produced by immunoSEQ multiplex PCR, yet TCRdb's version contains in-frame clones alone and is incomplete. Altogether around 79,000 clones are present, 60% to 65% being singletons, with the ten largest covering about 51%. Sequenced: memory CD8+ T cells sorted from blood. Subset in this sample: CD45RO+ cells pooled with CCR7-negative TemRA cells. V usage is TRBV30 and J usage is TRBJ2-3; D not resolved. The clonotype comes from a man in his thirties or forties in good health. The CDR3 loop is CAWRERLGNPKTDTQYF. The CDR3 DNA sequence: TGTGCCTGGAGGGAGAGGTTGGGTAACCCAAAAACAGATACGCAGTATTTT.